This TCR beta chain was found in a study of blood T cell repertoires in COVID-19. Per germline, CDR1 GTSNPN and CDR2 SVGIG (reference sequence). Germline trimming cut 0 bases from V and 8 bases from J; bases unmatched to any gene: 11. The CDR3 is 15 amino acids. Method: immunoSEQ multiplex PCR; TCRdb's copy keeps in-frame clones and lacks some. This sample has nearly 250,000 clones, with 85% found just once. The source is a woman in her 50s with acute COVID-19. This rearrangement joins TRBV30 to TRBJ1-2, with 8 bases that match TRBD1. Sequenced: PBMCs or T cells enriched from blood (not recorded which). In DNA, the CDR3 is TGTGCCTGGAGTGTAACCCGGGGGACAGGCAAAGGCTACACCTTC. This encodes CAWSVTRGTGKGYTF.